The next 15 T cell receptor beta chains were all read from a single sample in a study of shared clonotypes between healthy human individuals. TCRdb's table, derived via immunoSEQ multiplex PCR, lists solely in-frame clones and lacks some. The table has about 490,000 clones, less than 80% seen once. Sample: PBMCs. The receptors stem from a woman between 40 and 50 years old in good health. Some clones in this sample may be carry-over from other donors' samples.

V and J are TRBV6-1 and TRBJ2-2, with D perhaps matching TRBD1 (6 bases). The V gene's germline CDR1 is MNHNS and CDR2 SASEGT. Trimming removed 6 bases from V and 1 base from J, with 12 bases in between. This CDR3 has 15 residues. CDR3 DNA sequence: TGTGCCAGCAGGTGGGGACAAAGGAACACCGGGGAGCTGTTTTTT. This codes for CASRWGQRNTGELFF.

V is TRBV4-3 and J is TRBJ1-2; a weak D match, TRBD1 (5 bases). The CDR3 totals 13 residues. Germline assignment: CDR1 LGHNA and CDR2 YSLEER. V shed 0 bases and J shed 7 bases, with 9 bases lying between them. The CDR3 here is CASSQERGSGYTF. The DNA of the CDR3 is TGCGCCAGCAGCCAAGAAAGGGGCTCTGGCTACACCTTC.

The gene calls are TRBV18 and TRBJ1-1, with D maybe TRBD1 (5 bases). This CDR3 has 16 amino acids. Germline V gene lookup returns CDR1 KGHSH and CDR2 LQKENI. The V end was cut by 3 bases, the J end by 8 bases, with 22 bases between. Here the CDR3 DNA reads TGTGCCAGCTCACCCTACGCGACCGGGACGGGCTCCGAAGCTTTCTTT. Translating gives CASSPYATGTGSEAFF.

The CDR3 here is CAWRKGFWSLRGTDTQYF. CDR3 nucleotides: TGTGCCTGGAGGAAGGGGTTCTGGTCTCTTAGGGGCACAGATACGCAGTATTTT. This chain joins TRBV30 and TRBJ2-3, with TRBD1 as a possible D gene (5 bases). V lost 3 bases and J lost 1, with 23 bases in between. Per germline, CDR1 GTSNPN and CDR2 SVGIG (reference sequence). This CDR3 is built from 18 residues.

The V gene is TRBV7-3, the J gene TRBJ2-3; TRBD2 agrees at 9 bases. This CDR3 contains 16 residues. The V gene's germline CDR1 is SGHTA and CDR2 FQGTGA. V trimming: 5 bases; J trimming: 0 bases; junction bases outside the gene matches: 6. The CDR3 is CASSPRLAESTDTQYF. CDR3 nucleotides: TGTGCCAGCAGCCCTCGACTAGCGGAAAGCACAGATACGCAGTATTTT.

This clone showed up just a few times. The CDR3 sequence: CASSFSTGKYEQYF. DNA of the CDR3: TGTGCCAGCAGCTTTAGCACAGGGAAATACGAGCAGTACTTC. The rearrangement uses TRBV5-4 and TRBJ2-7, with TRBD1 as a possible D gene (6 bases). The CDR3 consists of 14 residues. Looked up from germline, CDR1 is SGHNT and CDR2 is YYREEE (reference sequence). The V end was cut by 2 bases, the J end by 4 bases, with 13 bases between. The full variable domain, its missing parts supplied by reference TRBV5-4 and TRBJ2-7, is ETGVTQSPTHLIKTRGQQVTLRCSSQSGHNTVSWYQQALGQGPQFIFQYYREEENGRGNFPPRFSGLQFPNYSSELNVNALELDDSALYLCASSFSTGKYEQYFGPGTRLTVT.

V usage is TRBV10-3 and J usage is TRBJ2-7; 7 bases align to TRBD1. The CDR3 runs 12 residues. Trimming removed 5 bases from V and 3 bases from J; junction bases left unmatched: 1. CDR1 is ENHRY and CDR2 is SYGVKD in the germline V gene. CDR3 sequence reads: CAISTGVYEQYF. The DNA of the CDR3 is TGTGCCATCAGTACAGGGGTCTACGAGCAGTACTTC.

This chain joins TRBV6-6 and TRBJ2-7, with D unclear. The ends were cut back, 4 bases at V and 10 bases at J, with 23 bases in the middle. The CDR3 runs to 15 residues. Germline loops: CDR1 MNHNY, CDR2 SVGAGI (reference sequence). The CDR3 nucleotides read TGTGCCAGCAGTTCCCCTGCGGTGGAGACGGCCGGCCAGTACTTC. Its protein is CASSSPAVETAGQYF.

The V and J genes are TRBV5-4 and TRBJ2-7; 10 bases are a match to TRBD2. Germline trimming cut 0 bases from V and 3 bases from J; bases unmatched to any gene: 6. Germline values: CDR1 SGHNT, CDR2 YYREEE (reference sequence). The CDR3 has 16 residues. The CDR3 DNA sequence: TGTGCCAGCAGCTTGGGGGCTAGCGGGAGTGGCTACGAGCAGTACTTC. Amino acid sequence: CASSLGASGSGYEQYF.

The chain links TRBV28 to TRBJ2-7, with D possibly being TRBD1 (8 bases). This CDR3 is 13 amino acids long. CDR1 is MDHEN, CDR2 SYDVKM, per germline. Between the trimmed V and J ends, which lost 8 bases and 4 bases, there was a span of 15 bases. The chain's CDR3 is CASGGDRRYEQYF. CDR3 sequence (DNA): TGTGCCAGCGGGGGGGACAGGAGGTACGAGCAGTACTTC.

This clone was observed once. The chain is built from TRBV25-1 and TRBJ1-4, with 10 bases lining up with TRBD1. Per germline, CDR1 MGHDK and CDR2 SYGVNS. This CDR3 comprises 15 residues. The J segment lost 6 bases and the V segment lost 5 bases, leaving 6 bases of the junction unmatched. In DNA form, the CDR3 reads TGTGCCAGCAGTCTGCCTGGGACAGGGGATGAAAAACTGTTTTTT. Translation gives CASSLPGTGDEKLFF.

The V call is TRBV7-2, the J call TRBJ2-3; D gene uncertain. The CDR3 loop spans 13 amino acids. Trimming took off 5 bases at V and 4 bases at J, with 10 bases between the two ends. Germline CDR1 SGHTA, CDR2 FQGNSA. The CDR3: CASSILGPDTQYF. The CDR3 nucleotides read TGTGCCAGCAGCATTCTGGGTCCAGATACGCAGTATTTT.

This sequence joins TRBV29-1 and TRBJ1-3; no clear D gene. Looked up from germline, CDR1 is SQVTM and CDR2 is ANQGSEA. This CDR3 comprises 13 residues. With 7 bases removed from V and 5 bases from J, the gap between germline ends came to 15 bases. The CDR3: CSARIQERNTIYF. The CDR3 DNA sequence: TGCAGCGCTCGGATCCAGGAACGAAACACCATATATTTT.

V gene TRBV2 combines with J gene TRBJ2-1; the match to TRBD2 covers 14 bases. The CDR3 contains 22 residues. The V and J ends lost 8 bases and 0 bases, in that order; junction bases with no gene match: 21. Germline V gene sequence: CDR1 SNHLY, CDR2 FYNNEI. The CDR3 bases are TGTGCCAGCGAGCCACCAACGCTTCCGACTAGCGGGAGGGGGAGCTCCTACAATGAGCAGTTCTTC. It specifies CASEPPTLPTSGRGSSYNEQFF.

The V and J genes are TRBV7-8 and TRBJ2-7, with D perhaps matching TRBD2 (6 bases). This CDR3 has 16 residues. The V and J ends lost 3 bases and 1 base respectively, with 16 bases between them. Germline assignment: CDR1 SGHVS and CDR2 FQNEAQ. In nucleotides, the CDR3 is TGTGCCAGCAGCTTGGTTGGGGGAGGACTTTCCTACGAGCAGTACTTC. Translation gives CASSLVGGGLSYEQYF.